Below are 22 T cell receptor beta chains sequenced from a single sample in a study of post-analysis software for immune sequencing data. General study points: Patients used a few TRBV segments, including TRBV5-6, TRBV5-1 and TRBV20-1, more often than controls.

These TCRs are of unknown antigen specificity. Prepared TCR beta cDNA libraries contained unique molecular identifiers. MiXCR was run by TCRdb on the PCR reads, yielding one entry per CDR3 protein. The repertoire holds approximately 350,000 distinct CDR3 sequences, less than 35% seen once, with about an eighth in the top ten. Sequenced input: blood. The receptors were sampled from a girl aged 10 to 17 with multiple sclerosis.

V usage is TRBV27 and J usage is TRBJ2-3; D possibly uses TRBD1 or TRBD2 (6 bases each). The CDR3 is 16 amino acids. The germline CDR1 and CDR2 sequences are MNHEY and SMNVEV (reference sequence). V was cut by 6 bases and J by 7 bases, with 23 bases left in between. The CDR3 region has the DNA TGTGCCAGCAGCCCTAGGGGGGCGGGGAGAGCAAATACGCAGTATTTT. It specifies CASSPRGAGRANTQYF.

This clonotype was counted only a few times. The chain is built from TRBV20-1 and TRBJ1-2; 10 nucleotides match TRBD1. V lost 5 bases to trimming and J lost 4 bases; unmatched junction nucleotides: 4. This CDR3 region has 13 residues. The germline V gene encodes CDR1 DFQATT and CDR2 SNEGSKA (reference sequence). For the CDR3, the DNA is TGCAGTGCTGGGGACAGGGGTGGCTATGGCTACACCTTC. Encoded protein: CSAGDRGGYGYTF.

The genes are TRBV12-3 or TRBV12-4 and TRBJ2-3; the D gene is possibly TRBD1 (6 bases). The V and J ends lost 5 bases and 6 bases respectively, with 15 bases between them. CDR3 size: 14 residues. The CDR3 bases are TGTGCCAGCAGTATTTATCTCCAGGGGGATACGCAGTATTTT. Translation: CASSIYLQGDTQYF.

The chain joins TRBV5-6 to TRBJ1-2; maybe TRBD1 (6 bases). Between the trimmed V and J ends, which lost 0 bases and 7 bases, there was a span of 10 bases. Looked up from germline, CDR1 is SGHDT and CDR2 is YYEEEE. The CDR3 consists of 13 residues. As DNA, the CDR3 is TGTGCCAGCAGCTTGGGGCAGGGGAGTGGCTACACCTTC. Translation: CASSLGQGSGYTF.

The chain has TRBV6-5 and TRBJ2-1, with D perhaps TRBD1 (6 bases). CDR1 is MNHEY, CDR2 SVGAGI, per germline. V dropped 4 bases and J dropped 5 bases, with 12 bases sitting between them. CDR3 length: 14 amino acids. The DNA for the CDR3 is TGTGCCAGCAGTTTCGACAGGACGGACAATGAGCAGTTCTTC. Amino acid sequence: CASSFDRTDNEQFF.

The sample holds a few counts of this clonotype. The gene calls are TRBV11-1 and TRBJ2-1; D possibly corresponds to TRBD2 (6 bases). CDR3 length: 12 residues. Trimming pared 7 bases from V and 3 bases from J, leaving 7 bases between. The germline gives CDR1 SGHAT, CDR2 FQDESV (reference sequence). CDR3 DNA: TGTGCCAGCACGGAGGGCTACAATGAGCAGTTCTTC. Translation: CASTEGYNEQFF.

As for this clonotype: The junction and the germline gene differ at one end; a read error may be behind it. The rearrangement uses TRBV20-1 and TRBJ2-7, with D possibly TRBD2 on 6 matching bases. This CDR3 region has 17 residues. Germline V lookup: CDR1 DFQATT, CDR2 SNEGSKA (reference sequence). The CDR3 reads CSARASGGTASSYEQYF. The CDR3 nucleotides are TGCAGTGCTAGGGCGTCCGGTGGGACTGCTAGCTCCTACGAACAGTACTTC.

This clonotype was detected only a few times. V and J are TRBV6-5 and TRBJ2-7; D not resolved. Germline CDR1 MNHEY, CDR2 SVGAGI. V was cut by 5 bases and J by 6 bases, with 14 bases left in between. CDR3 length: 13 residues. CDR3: CASSNLMTGEQYF. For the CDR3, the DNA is TGTGCCAGCAGTAACCTCATGACCGGCGAGCAGTACTTC.

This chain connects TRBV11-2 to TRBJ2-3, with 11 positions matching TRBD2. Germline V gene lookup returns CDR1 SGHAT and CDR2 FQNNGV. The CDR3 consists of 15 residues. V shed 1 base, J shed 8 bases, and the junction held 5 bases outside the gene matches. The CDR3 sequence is CASSLVAGGPGTQYF. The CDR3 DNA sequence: TGTGCCAGCAGCTTAGTAGCGGGGGGGCCGGGTACGCAGTATTTT.

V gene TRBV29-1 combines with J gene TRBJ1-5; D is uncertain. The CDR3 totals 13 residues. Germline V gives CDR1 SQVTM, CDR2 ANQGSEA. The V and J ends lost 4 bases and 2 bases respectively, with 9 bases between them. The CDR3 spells CSVAGERNQPQHF. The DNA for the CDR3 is TGCAGCGTTGCCGGGGAGCGCAATCAGCCCCAGCATTTT.

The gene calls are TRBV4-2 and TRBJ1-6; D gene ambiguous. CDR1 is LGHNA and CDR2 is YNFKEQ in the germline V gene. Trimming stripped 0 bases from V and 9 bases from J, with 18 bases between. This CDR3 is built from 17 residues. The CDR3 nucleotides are TGTGCCAGCAGCCAAGACAACTTTGCGTACATCGGTTCACCCCTCCACTTT. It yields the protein CASSQDNFAYIGSPLHF.

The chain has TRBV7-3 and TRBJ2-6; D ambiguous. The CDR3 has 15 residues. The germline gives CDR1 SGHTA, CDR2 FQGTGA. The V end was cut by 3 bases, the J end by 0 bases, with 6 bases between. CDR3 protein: CASSFTSSGANVLTF. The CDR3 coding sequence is TGTGCCAGCAGCTTCACAAGCTCTGGGGCCAACGTCCTGACTTTC.

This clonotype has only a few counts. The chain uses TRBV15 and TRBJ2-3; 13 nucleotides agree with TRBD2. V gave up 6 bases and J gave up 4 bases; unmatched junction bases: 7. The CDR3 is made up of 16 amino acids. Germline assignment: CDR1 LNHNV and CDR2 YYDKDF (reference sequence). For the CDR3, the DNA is TGTGCCACCAGGAGACTAGCGGGGGGACTCTCAGATACGCAGTATTTT. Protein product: CATRRLAGGLSDTQYF.

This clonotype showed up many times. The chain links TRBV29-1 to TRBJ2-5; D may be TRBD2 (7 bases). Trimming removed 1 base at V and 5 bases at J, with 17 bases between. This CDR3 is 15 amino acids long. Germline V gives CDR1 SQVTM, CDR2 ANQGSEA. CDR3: CSVEGDTGRGETQYF. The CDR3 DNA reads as TGCAGCGTTGAAGGTGATACAGGGAGGGGGGAGACCCAGTACTTC.

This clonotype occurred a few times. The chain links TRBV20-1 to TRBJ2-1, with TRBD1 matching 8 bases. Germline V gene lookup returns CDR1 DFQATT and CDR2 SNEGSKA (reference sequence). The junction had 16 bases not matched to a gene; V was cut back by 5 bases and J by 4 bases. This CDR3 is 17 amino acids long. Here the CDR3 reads CSAASGGGITPYNEQFF. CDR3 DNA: TGCAGTGCTGCTTCAGGGGGCGGCATTACCCCGTACAATGAGCAGTTCTTC.

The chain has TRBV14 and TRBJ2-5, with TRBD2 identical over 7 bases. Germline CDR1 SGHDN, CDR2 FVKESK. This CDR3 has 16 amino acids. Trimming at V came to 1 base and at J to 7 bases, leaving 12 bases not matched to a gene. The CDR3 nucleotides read TGTGCCAGCAGCCAAGTCTATAGCGGGTCCCGAGGGACCCAGTACTTC. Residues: CASSQVYSGSRGTQYF.

CDR3 nucleotide sequence: TGTGCCATCAGTTTTGATTCCGGGATAGGGGGCTCGAGCTCTGGAAACACCATATATTTT. Translated, it gives CAISFDSGIGGSSSGNTIYF. The chain has TRBV10-3 and TRBJ1-3, with 7 nucleotides matching TRBD1. This CDR3 is 20 amino acids long. Looked up from germline, CDR1 is ENHRY and CDR2 is SYGVKD. With 5 bases clipped from V and 0 bases from J, the junction kept 19 bases outside the gene matches.

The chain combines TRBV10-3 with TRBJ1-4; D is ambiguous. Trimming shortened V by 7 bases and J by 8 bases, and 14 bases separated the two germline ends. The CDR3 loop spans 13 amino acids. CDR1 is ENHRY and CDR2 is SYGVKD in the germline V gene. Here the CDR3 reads CAITSALEEKLFF. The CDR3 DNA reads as TGTGCCATCACCTCCGCCTTGGAGGAAAAACTGTTTTTT.

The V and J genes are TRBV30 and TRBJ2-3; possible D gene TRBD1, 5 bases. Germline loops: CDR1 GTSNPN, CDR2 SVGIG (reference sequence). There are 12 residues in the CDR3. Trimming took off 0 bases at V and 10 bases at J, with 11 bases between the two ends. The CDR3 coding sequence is TGTGCCTGGAGTGTATGGGGCGAGGCGCAGTATTTT. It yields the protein CAWSVWGEAQYF. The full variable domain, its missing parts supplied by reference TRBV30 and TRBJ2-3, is SQTIHQWPATLVQPVGSPLSLECTVEGTSNPNLYWYRQAAGRGLQLLFYSVGIGQISSEVPQNLSASRPQDRQFILSSKKLLLSDSGFYLCAWSVWGEAQYFGPGTRLTVL.

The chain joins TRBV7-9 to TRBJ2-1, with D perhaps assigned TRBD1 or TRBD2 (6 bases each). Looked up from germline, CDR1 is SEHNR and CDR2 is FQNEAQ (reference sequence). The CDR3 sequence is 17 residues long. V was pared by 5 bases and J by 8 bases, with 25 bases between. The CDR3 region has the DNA TGTGCCAGCAGCGCAGCCGTGACGGGGGCACCTAGGGATGAGCAGTTCTTC. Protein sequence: CASSAAVTGAPRDEQFF.

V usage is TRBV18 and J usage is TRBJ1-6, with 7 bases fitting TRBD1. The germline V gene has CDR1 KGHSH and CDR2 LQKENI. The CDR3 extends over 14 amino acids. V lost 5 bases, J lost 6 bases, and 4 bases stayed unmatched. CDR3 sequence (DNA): TGTGCCAGCTCAGACCGGGACAGTAATTCACCCCTCCACTTT. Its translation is CASSDRDSNSPLHF. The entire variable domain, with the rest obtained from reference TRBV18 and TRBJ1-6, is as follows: NAGVMQNPRHLVRRRGQEARLRCSPMKGHSHVYWYRQLPEEGLKFMVYLQKENIIDESGMPKERFSAEFPKEGPSILRIQQVVRGDSAAYFCASSDRDSNSPLHFGNGTRLTVT.

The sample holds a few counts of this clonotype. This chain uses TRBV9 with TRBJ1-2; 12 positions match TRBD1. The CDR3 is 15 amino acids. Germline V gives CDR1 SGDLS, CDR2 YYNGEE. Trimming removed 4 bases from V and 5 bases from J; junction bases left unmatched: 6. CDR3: CASSLGTGGVYGYTF. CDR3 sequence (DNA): TGTGCCAGCAGCCTTGGGACAGGGGGCGTTTATGGCTACACCTTC.